This T cell receptor (beta chain) emerged from a study of T cell repertoires in cytomegalovirus infection. Study background: CMV infection together with matching HLA type was indicated by public TCR beta signatures.

Each CDR3 protein is one row after TCRdb ran MiXCR on the reads. The sample has a few hundred thousand distinct CDR3 sequences, almost 40% seen once; the top ten hold about half. Worth noting for this clonotype: Its antigen is still unknown.

This clonotype was obtained from a human donor in good health (CMV status not recorded). Some clones in this sample may be carry-over from other donors' samples. The sample consisted of cultured PBMCs, taken from culture after CMV antigen stimulation.

The CDR3 region is CASTPDSMNTEAFF. CDR3 DNA: TGTGCCAGTACCCCTGACAGTATGAACACTGAAGCTTTCTTT. This rearrangement joins TRBV19 to TRBJ1-1; D perhaps matches TRBD1 (5 bases). Trimming shortened V by 7 bases and J by 0 bases, and 12 bases separated the two germline ends. CDR1 and CDR2 (germline): LNHDA, SQIVND (reference sequence). There are 14 residues in the CDR3. Based on the CDR3 plus reference TRBV19 and TRBJ1-1, the full variable domain is DGGITQSPKYLFRKEGQNVTLSCEQNLNHDAMYWYRQDPGQGLRLIYYSQIVNDFQKGDIAEGYSVSREKKESFPLTVTSAQKNPTAFYLCASTPDSMNTEAFFGQGTRLTVV.